These 18 T cell receptor beta chains were all obtained from the same sample, sequenced in a study of T cell responses to AZD1222 COVID-19 vaccine. Some clones are missing from TCRdb's copy, which holds only in-frame ones; the method was immunoSEQ multiplex PCR. The sample holds some 190,000 clones; approximately 91% are singletons and the top ten take around 1.9%. Specimen: peripheral blood, collected 28 days after the second AZD1222 dose. These receptors originate from an adult who received the AZD1222 COVID-19 vaccine.

This clone was recorded once. The gene calls are TRBV21-1 and TRBJ1-1. TRBV21-1 is given as a pseudogene. This CDR3 region has 16 residues. The CDR3 DNA reads as TGTGCCAGCAGCATCCAGGGACGGCGAATGAACACTGAAGCTTTCTTT. Amino acid sequence: CASSIQGRRMNTEAFF.

The chain uses TRBV28 and TRBJ1-1; TRBD1 aligns across 7 bases. Germline CDR1 and CDR2: MDHEN and SYDVKM. With 6 bases clipped from V and 7 bases from J, the junction kept 11 bases outside the gene matches. This CDR3 region has 14 residues. CDR3 in amino acids: CASRGQGQSREAFF. CDR3 bases: TGTGCCAGCAGGGGGCAGGGACAGAGCCGTGAAGCTTTCTTT.

This clone was seen a single time. The chain carries TRBV21-1 and TRBJ2-3; the D segment call TRBD1 is taken from the table without a DNA check. TRBV21-1 corresponds to a pseudogene. This CDR3 is 16 amino acids long. CDR3 region: CASSNPSGQINTKQYF. As DNA, the CDR3 is TGTGCCAGCAGCAACCCCTCGGGACAGATTAACACCAAGCAGTATTTT.

The chain has TRBV5-8 and TRBJ1-1, with D tentatively TRBD1 (5 bases). Per the germline V gene, CDR1 is SGHTS and CDR2 is YDEGEE. Trimming shortened V by 5 bases and J by 1 base, and 18 bases separated the two germline ends. The CDR3 extends over 16 amino acids. CDR3 amino acids: CASRPALGRQNTEAFF. The DNA of the CDR3 is TGTGCCAGCAGACCCGCTCTGGGACGGCAGAACACTGAAGCTTTCTTT.

This clone was counted a single time. The rearrangement links TRBV10-3 to TRBJ2-3; D is perhaps TRBD1 (5 bases). The V end was cut by 5 bases, the J end by 0 bases, with 12 bases between. Germline V gives CDR1 ENHRY, CDR2 SYGVKD. There are 15 residues in the CDR3. In DNA form, the CDR3 reads TGTGCCATCAGTTTTACAGGTTCTAGCACAGATACGCAGTATTTT. Encoded protein: CAISFTGSSTDTQYF.

The chain combines TRBV7-2 with TRBJ2-5; the match to TRBD1 covers 7 bases. Germline assignment: CDR1 SGHTA and CDR2 FQGNSA. CDR3 length equals 15 residues. The ends lost 5 bases at V and 5 bases at J; junction bases unmatched: 11. The CDR3 reads CASSPRQGVGETQYF. The CDR3 nucleotides read TGTGCCAGCAGCCCCCGACAGGGAGTAGGGGAGACCCAGTACTTC.

The V gene is TRBV6-5, the J gene TRBJ2-1; D ambiguous. The CDR3 spans 15 residues. CDR1 and CDR2 from the germline V gene are MNHEY and SVGAGI. Trimming shortened V by 0 bases and J by 1 base, and 7 bases separated the two germline ends. The CDR3: CASSYSGPSYNEQFF. The DNA of the CDR3 is TGTGCCAGCAGTTACTCAGGGCCGTCCTACAATGAGCAGTTCTTC.

The rearrangement joins TRBV18 to TRBJ2-1, with D hard to call. The CDR3 extends over 12 amino acids. V gave up 3 bases and J gave up 5 bases, with 5 bases separating them. Germline V gene data show CDR1 as KGHSH and CDR2 as LQKENI. The CDR3: CASSPSNNEQFF. The CDR3 bases are TGTGCCAGCTCACCGTCCAACAATGAGCAGTTCTTC.

The chain joins TRBV5-5 to TRBJ2-7, with 10 bases fitting TRBD2. The V gene's germline CDR1 is SGHKS and CDR2 YYEKEE (reference sequence). The CDR3 is 17 amino acids. V was clipped by 0 bases and J by 5 bases; unmatched bases: 11. The CDR3 DNA sequence: TGTGCCAGCAGCTTGGCCGTGCGGCTAGCGGGAGCCCACGAGCAGTACTTC. It translates to CASSLAVRLAGAHEQYF.

This chain uses TRBV4-1 with TRBJ1-4; unclear D gene. The germline V and J ends were trimmed by 2 bases and 8 bases, with 15 bases remaining between them. The CDR3 is 15 amino acids. CDR1 is MGHRA, CDR2 YSYEKL, per germline. This CDR3 reads CASSQPRGRAEKLFF. As DNA, the CDR3 is TGCGCCAGCAGCCAACCCCGAGGGAGGGCCGAAAAACTGTTTTTT.

V usage is TRBV7-8 and J usage is TRBJ1-5; D call uncertain. CDR1 and CDR2 (germline): SGHVS, FQNEAQ. The CDR3 spans 13 residues. V was shortened by 5 bases and J by 4 bases, with 9 bases between the two germline ends. CDR3 protein: CASSRDLNQPQHF. CDR3 bases: TGTGCCAGCAGCCGCGACCTAAATCAGCCCCAGCATTTT.

The gene calls are TRBV18 and TRBJ1-1, with 9 bases matching TRBD1. Trimming took 6 bases from V and 6 from J; bases not matched to a gene: 11. This CDR3 contains 15 residues. Germline V lookup: CDR1 KGHSH, CDR2 LQKENI. CDR3 in amino acids: CASSPPAGQGAEAFF. In DNA form, the CDR3 reads TGTGCCAGCTCCCCGCCAGCGGGACAGGGAGCTGAAGCTTTCTTT.

V gene TRBV7-9 combines with J gene TRBJ1-5, with D unclear. Per the germline V gene, CDR1 is SEHNR and CDR2 is FQNEAQ (reference sequence). V was shortened by 1 base and J by 2 bases, with 6 bases between the two germline ends. There are 14 residues in the CDR3. CDR3 coding DNA: TGTGCCAGCAGCTTAGAGGGTGGCAATCAGCCCCAGCATTTT. Amino acids: CASSLEGGNQPQHF.

This sequence joins TRBV12-3 or TRBV12-4 and TRBJ2-5; D gene ambiguous. Trimming removed 4 bases from V and 4 bases from J, with 10 bases in between. This CDR3 spans 13 amino acids. CDR3 nucleotides: TGTGCCAGCAGTTCGATACTGCGAGAGACCCAGTACTTC. As protein: CASSSILRETQYF.

This clone was seen a handful of times. J is TRBJ2-5 and V is TRBV7-2; weak D call: TRBD2 (7 bases). CDR1 is SGHTA and CDR2 is FQGNSA in the germline V gene. The CDR3 contains 11 residues. The V and J ends lost 8 bases and 7 bases respectively, with 11 bases between them. The CDR3 loop is CASGQRGTQYF. CDR3 coding DNA: TGTGCCAGCGGACAGCGGGGGACCCAGTACTTC.

V and J are TRBV7-2 and TRBJ2-1; D not certain. In germline, CDR1 is SGHTA, CDR2 FQGNSA. V gave up 6 bases and J gave up 10 bases, with 16 bases separating them. This CDR3 is 13 amino acids long. CDR3 nucleotides: TGTGCCAGCAGTCCGGGTTTCTACAGAGAGCAGTTCTTC. Translated: CASSPGFYREQFF.

V and J are TRBV7-9 and TRBJ2-5, with TRBD1 as a possible D gene (7 bases). The CDR3 has 14 amino acids. Trimming removed 5 bases at V and 3 bases at J, with 13 bases between. In germline, CDR1 is SEHNR, CDR2 FQNEAQ (reference sequence). CDR3 loop: CASSPSGGKETQYF. The CDR3 DNA reads as TGTGCCAGCAGCCCCTCAGGGGGGAAAGAGACCCAGTACTTC.

The chain uses TRBV5-4 and TRBJ2-6; 7 bases align to TRBD1. In germline, CDR1 is SGHNT, CDR2 YYREEE (reference sequence). This CDR3 comprises 18 residues. After removal of 3 bases from V and 1 base from J, the junction contained 10 bases not matched to a gene. CDR3 sequence: CASSSPTGTPSGANVLTF. DNA of the CDR3: TGTGCCAGCAGCTCCCCGACAGGGACCCCGTCTGGGGCCAACGTCCTGACTTTC.